This TCR beta chain was observed in a study of T cells in women clearing cervical HPV infection. TCRdb's table, derived via immunoSEQ multiplex PCR, lists solely in-frame clones and lacks some. The table for this sample gives tens of thousands of clones. The germline V and J ends were trimmed by 3 bases and 2 bases, with 11 bases remaining between them. Germline V gene lookup returns CDR1 LNHDA and CDR2 SQIVND (reference sequence). This CDR3 has 15 amino acids. A remark on this clone: The read gets to within 3 residues of the CDR3 end, and the germline J gene fills in the rest. In the same sample, other DNA sequences code for this CDR3.

This sequence originates from a woman aged 18 to 75 with a cervical HPV16 infection that either progressed to CIN3+ or cleared (not recorded which). The chain links TRBV19 to TRBJ1-3; no clear D. Source material: blood buffy coat. The CDR3 is CASSISQAAGNTIYF. The CDR3 bases that were read are TGTGCCAGTAGTATTTCCCAGGCCGCTGGAAACACC. Variable domain in full (rest from reference TRBV19 and TRBJ1-3): DGGITQSPKYLFRKEGQNVTLSCEQNLNHDAMYWYRQDPGQGLRLIYYSQIVNDFQKGDIAEGYSVSREKKESFPLTVTSAQKNPTAFYLCASSISQAAGNTIYFGEGSWLTVV.